Following are 27 T cell receptor beta chains from one sample sequenced in a study of blood T cell repertoires in COVID-19. Profiled with immunoSEQ multiplex PCR; TCRdb holds only in-frame clones, not every one. The data show tens of thousands of clones, around 90% seen once. The sequencing sample was made of peripheral blood. The receptors here all came from a man aged 60-69 years with acute or convalescent COVID-19.

The chain links TRBV11-1 to TRBJ2-3; maybe TRBD1 (5 bases). Germline loops: CDR1 SGHAT, CDR2 FQDESV (reference sequence). The CDR3 is 14 amino acids. The V gene lost 6 bases and the J gene lost 9 bases, with 19 bases spanning the gap. The CDR3: CASSLDTGIDTQYF. The CDR3 DNA is TGTGCCAGCAGTCTGGACACCGGTATCGACACGCAGTATTTT. Based on the CDR3 plus reference TRBV11-1 and TRBJ2-3, the full variable domain is EAEVAQSPRYKITEKSQAVAFWCDPISGHATLYWYRQILGQGPELLVQFQDESVVDDSQLPKDRFSAERLKGVDSTLKIQPAELGDSAMYLCASSLDTGIDTQYFGPGTRLTVL.

The chain recombines TRBV29-1 with TRBJ2-6; possible D gene TRBD1, 6 bases. This CDR3 spans 16 amino acids. Deletions cut 7 bases from V and 0 bases from J, with 16 bases between. The V gene's germline CDR1 is SQVTM and CDR2 ANQGSEA. CDR3 in DNA: TGCAGCGCCGGATCACAGGGAAACTCTGGGGCCAACGTCCTGACTTTC. Its translation is CSAGSQGNSGANVLTF.

The chain combines TRBV24-1 with TRBJ1-5; the D is unclear. Germline lookup yields CDR1 KGHDR and CDR2 SFDVKD. CDR3 length: 13 residues. The germline V and J ends were trimmed by 9 bases and 2 bases, with 10 bases remaining between them. CDR3 in amino acids: CATGEGGNQPQHF. CDR3 nucleotides: TGTGCCACCGGGGAGGGCGGCAATCAGCCCCAGCATTTT.

The chain combines TRBV7-8 with TRBJ2-7, with TRBD2 matching over 8 bases. V gave up 6 bases and J gave up 3 bases; unmatched junction bases: 4. Germline assignment: CDR1 SGHVS and CDR2 FQNEAQ. The CDR3 totals 13 residues. CDR3: CASSPAGVYEQYF. Written as DNA, the CDR3 is TGTGCCAGCAGTCCAGCGGGAGTCTACGAGCAGTACTTC.

The J gene is TRBJ2-1, the V gene TRBV19; 14 bases fit TRBD2. This CDR3 is built from 18 residues. The trim removed 1 base at V and 4 bases at J, leaving 6 bases unmatched. The germline V gene encodes CDR1 LNHDA and CDR2 SQIVND (reference sequence). CDR3 sequence reads: CASSIVGTSGRGYNEQFF. The CDR3 DNA follows: TGTGCCAGTAGTATAGTGGGGACTAGCGGGAGAGGATACAATGAGCAGTTCTTC.

The rearrangement links TRBV2 to TRBJ1-1, with D tentatively TRBD1 (5 bases). Per germline, CDR1 SNHLY and CDR2 FYNNEI. CDR3 size: 15 residues. The V and J ends lost 0 bases and 6 bases respectively, with 14 bases between them. CDR3 coding DNA: TGTGCCAGCAGTGAAGCGCTTAGGAAGGGGTCTGAAGCTTTCTTT. It translates to CASSEALRKGSEAFF. Filled out from reference TRBV2 and TRBJ1-1, the complete variable domain reads EPEVTQTPSHQVTQMGQEVILRCVPISNHLYFYWYRQILGQKVEFLVSFYNNEISEKSEIFDDQFSVERPDGSNFTLKIRSTKLEDSAMYFCASSEALRKGSEAFFGQGTRLTVV.

This sequence joins TRBV6-2 or TRBV6-3 and TRBJ1-5; perhaps TRBD1 as D (5 bases). With 6 bases removed from V and 0 bases from J, the gap between germline ends came to 9 bases. The CDR3 extends over 14 amino acids. Germline V gene data show CDR1 as MNHEY and CDR2 as SVGEGT. CDR3 DNA sequence: TGTGCCAGCAGCTCCGACAGTAGCAATCAGCCCCAGCATTTT. It encodes CASSSDSSNQPQHF.

This sequence joins TRBV5-8 and TRBJ1-2, with TRBD1 matching 10 bases. Germline V gene lookup returns CDR1 SGHTS and CDR2 YDEGEE. This CDR3 region has 16 residues. Trimming removed 3 bases from V and 6 bases from J; junction bases left unmatched: 11. The CDR3: CASSSGQGGHVHGYTF. As DNA, the CDR3 is TGTGCCAGCAGCTCTGGACAGGGGGGACATGTCCATGGCTACACCTTC.

The V gene is TRBV6-1, the J gene TRBJ1-4, with D possibly matching TRBD1 (5 bases). This CDR3 has 15 residues. The V and J ends lost 3 bases and 4 bases respectively, with 12 bases between them. CDR1 is MNHNS and CDR2 is SASEGT in the germline V gene. In DNA, the CDR3 is TGTGCCAGCAGTGAGGTGGGGCGGTATAATGAAAAACTGTTTTTT. It is translated as CASSEVGRYNEKLFF.

The rearrangement uses TRBV28 and TRBJ2-6; no reliable D call. In germline, CDR1 is MDHEN, CDR2 SYDVKM. The CDR3 has 15 residues. Trimming shortened V by 6 bases and J by 4 bases, and 13 bases separated the two germline ends. CDR3 amino acids: CASSQALPGANVLTF. DNA for the CDR3: TGTGCCAGCAGCCAAGCCCTACCCGGGGCCAACGTCCTGACTTTC.

This chain joins TRBV28 and TRBJ1-2, with D unresolved. The CDR3 extends over 15 amino acids. The V gene's germline CDR1 is MDHEN and CDR2 SYDVKM. Trimming stripped 6 bases from V and 8 bases from J, with 22 bases between. This chain's CDR3 is CASSPFRRPRGGYTF. CDR3 DNA: TGTGCCAGCAGCCCGTTCAGACGGCCCCGAGGGGGCTACACCTTC.

This chain connects TRBV5-6 to TRBJ2-1; D is perhaps TRBD1 (6 bases). CDR3 length equals 12 residues. The V and J ends lost 6 bases and 8 bases respectively, with 12 bases between them. CDR1 and CDR2 from the germline V gene are SGHDT and YYEEEE. In nucleotides, the CDR3 is TGTGCCAGCACCCGGCAGGGGTATGAGCAGTTCTTC. This translates into CASTRQGYEQFF. Looking up the rest from reference TRBV5-6 and TRBJ2-1 gives the full variable domain: DAGVTQSPTHLIKTRGQQVTLRCSPKSGHDTVSWYQQALGQGPQFIFQYYEEEERQRGNFPDRFSGHQFPNYSSELNVNALLLGDSALYLCASTRQGYEQFFGPGTRLTVL.

In this sample, this clone turned up a few times. The chain links TRBV2 to TRBJ2-4, with 9 bases matching TRBD1. Germline V lookup: CDR1 SNHLY, CDR2 FYNNEI. V lost 1 base and J lost 8; bases outside the gene matches: 3. This CDR3 has 14 residues. CDR3 DNA: TGTGCCAGCAGTGAAGACAGGGGGCGGGACATTCAGTACTTC. It encodes CASSEDRGRDIQYF.

The chain recombines TRBV28 with TRBJ1-5, with D possibly being TRBD1 (5 bases). Trimming removed 0 bases at V and 2 bases at J, with 11 bases between. This CDR3 region has 16 residues. CDR1 MDHEN and CDR2 SYDVKM come from the germline V gene. The CDR3 region is CASSLWAGGGNQPQHF. The CDR3 DNA reads TGTGCCAGCAGTTTATGGGCCGGGGGAGGCAATCAGCCCCAGCATTTT.

The V gene is TRBV4-3, the J gene TRBJ2-7; TRBD2 matches 9 bases. The CDR3 has 16 residues. Germline V CDR1 and CDR2: LGHNA, YSLEER. Trimming cost V 4 bases and J 3 bases; bases outside gene matches: 10. CDR3 nucleotides: TGCGCCAGCAGCCCCGCCGGAGTAGCGGGAGTCTACGAGCAGTACTTC. This translates into CASSPAGVAGVYEQYF.

The rearrangement uses TRBV19 and TRBJ1-2, with D possibly being TRBD1 (6 bases). Germline CDR1 and CDR2: LNHDA and SQIVND (reference sequence). The CDR3 totals 14 residues. V shed 7 bases and J shed 5 bases, with 17 bases lying between them. This CDR3 reads CASTPGGQTYGYTF. Here the CDR3 DNA reads TGTGCCAGTACTCCGGGAGGACAGACGTATGGCTACACCTTC.

This clone was seen a single time. V usage is TRBV2 and J usage is TRBJ1-5; D is unresolved. The CDR3 is 15 residues long. Germline V lookup: CDR1 SNHLY, CDR2 FYNNEI. The V end lost 4 bases, the J end lost 0 bases, and 10 bases lay between the germline ends. Here the CDR3 DNA reads TGTGCCAGCAGTGTAATGCCCTATAGCAATCAGCCCCAGCATTTT. Protein product: CASSVMPYSNQPQHF.

The DNA of the CDR3 is TGCGCCAGCTTGGCCACAGGGGCAAACACTGAAGCTTTCTTT. Translating it yields CASLATGANTEAFF. The rearrangement uses TRBV5-1 and TRBJ1-1; 7 bases map to TRBD1. Trimming removed 7 bases from V and 2 bases from J; junction bases left unmatched: 8. Germline loops: CDR1 SGHRS, CDR2 YFSETQ. The CDR3 has 14 residues.

The chain couples TRBV7-2 to TRBJ1-4; the D is unclear. The CDR3 runs 14 residues. Germline V gene lookup returns CDR1 SGHTA and CDR2 FQGNSA. V was clipped by 1 base and J by 8 bases, with 11 bases between them. CDR3 nucleotide sequence: TGTGCCAGCAGCTTAGGGCTCGGAGGGGAAAAACTGTTTTTT. Translating gives CASSLGLGGEKLFF.

This clone appeared a single time. The genes are TRBV24-1 and TRBJ2-1; D might be TRBD1 (6 bases). V was shortened by 6 bases and J by 0 bases, with 17 bases between the two germline ends. This CDR3 region has 17 residues. Germline CDR1 KGHDR, CDR2 SFDVKD. Here the CDR3 reads CATSSAEGQNSYNEQFF. CDR3 in DNA: TGTGCCACCAGTTCAGCCGAGGGACAAAACTCCTACAATGAGCAGTTCTTC.

V and J are TRBV7-6 and TRBJ2-7, with a possible D match to TRBD1 (6 bases). V was cut by 0 bases and J by 1 base, with 13 bases left in between. Germline V gives CDR1 SGHVS, CDR2 FNYEAQ. This CDR3 comprises 16 residues. CDR3 sequence: CASSLAGDTPSYEQYF. DNA for the CDR3: TGTGCCAGCAGCTTAGCGGGGGACACCCCATCCTACGAGCAGTACTTC.

CDR3 coding DNA: TGTGCCAGCAGTGTCACGGTAGGTCTAGGTAGCCATGAGCAGTTCTTC. It specifies CASSVTVGLGSHEQFF. The chain employs TRBV6-1 and TRBJ2-1; D uncertain. Germline CDR1 and CDR2: MNHNS and SASEGT. The CDR3 runs 16 residues. Between the trimmed V and J ends, which lost 4 bases and 8 bases, there was a span of 21 bases.

The chain carries TRBV6-6 and TRBJ1-1, with TRBD1 matching 8 bases. CDR1 is MNHNY and CDR2 is SVGAGI in the germline V gene (reference sequence). Unmatched junction bases numbered 3, after V lost 5 bases and J lost 1 base. This CDR3 spans 14 amino acids. The CDR3 sequence is CASSGGQGNTEAFF. DNA for the CDR3: TGTGCCAGCAGTGGTGGACAGGGGAACACTGAAGCTTTCTTT.

The chain combines TRBV4-2 with TRBJ2-1, with a weak D call TRBD2 (5 bases). Trimming removed 4 bases at V and 9 bases at J, with 13 bases between. The CDR3 contains 13 residues. CDR1 is LGHNA and CDR2 is YNFKEQ in the germline V gene. The CDR3 nucleotides read TGTGCCAGCAGCCCATCTTGGAGCGGTGAGCAGTTCTTC. This codes for CASSPSWSGEQFF.

V usage is TRBV5-1 and J usage is TRBJ1-6; TRBD1 matches 9 bases. V was pared by 8 bases and J by 5 bases, with 5 bases of the junction left unmatched. The CDR3 contains 14 residues. Germline-derived CDR1 and CDR2 are SGHRS and YFSETQ. CDR3 region: CASRWDRDNSPLHF. The CDR3, as DNA: TGCGCCAGTAGATGGGACAGGGATAATTCACCCCTCCACTTT.

This clone was seen once. The chain couples TRBV12-3 or TRBV12-4 to TRBJ1-4, with D possibly being TRBD1 (5 bases). Trimming removed 6 bases at V and 5 bases at J, with 10 bases between. There are 13 residues in the CDR3. CDR3 in DNA: TGTGCCAGCAGCCGACAGCGCAATGAAAAACTGTTTTTT. Translation: CASSRQRNEKLFF.

The rearrangement links TRBV28 to TRBJ1-2; 10 nucleotides align to TRBD1. The CDR3 length is 16 residues. V lost 5 bases to trimming and J lost 8 bases; unmatched junction nucleotides: 14. The germline CDR1 and CDR2 sequences are MDHEN and SYDVKM. CDR3 DNA: TGTGCCAGCAGTCTCCATGGGGGGACAGGGGTCAGGGGCTACACCTTC. This translates into CASSLHGGTGVRGYTF.